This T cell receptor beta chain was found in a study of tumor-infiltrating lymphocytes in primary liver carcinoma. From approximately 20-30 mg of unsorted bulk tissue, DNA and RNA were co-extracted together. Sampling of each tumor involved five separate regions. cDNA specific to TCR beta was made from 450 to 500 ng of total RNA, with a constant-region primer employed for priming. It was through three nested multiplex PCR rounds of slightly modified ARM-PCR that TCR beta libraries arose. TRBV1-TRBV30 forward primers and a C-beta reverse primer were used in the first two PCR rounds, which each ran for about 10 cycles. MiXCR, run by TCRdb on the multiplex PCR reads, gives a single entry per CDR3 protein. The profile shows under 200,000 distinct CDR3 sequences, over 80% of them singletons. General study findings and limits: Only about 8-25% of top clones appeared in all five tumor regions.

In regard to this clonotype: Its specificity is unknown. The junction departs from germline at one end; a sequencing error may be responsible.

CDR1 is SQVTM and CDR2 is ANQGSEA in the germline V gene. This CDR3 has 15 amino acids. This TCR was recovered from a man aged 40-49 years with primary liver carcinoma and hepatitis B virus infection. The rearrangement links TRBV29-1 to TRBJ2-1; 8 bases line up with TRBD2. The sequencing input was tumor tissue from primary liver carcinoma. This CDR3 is CSVEGTSGSYNEQFF. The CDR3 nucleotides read TGCAGCGTTGAGGGAACTAGCGGTTCCTACAATGAACAGTTCTTC.